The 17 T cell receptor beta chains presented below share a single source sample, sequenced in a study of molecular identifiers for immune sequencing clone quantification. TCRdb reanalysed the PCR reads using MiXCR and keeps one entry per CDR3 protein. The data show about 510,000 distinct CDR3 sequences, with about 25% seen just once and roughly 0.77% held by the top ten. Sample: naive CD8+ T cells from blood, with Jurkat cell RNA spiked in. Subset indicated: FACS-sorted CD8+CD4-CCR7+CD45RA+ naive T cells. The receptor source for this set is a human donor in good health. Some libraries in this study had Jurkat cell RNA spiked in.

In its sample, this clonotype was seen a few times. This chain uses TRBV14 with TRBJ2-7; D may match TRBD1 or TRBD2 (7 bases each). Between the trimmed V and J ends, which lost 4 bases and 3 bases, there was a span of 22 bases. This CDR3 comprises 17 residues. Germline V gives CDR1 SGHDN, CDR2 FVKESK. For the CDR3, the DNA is TGTGCCAGCAGCCCCCCCGGGGGGACAGTGGAGGACTACGAGCAGTACTTC. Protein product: CASSPPGGTVEDYEQYF.

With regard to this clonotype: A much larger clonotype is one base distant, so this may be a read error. The CDR3 region is CACRTGAGANVLTF. The DNA for the CDR3 is TGTGCCTGCCGAACAGGGGCTGGGGCCAACGTCCTGACTTTC. V and J are TRBV28 and TRBJ2-6, with TRBD1 matching 7 bases. Germline CDR1 reads MDHEN; CDR2 reads SYDVKM. V trimming: 11 bases; J trimming: 2 bases; junction bases outside the gene matches: 6. The CDR3 extends over 14 amino acids.

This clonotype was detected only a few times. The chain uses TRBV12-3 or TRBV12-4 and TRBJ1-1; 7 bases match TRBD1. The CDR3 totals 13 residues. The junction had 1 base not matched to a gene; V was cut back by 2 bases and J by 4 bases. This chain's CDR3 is CASSLKGATEAFF. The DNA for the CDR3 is TGTGCCAGCAGTTTAAAGGGGGCCACTGAAGCTTTCTTT.

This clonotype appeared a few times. CDR3 region: CASRRTSVYETQYF. DNA of the CDR3: TGCGCCAGCAGGAGGACTAGCGTATATGAGACCCAGTACTTC. The J gene is TRBJ2-5, the V gene TRBV10-2, with 9 bases identical to TRBD2. Germline V gene sequence: CDR1 WSHSY, CDR2 SAAADI. The V segment lost 6 bases and the J segment 5 bases; nucleotides outside the gene matches: 7. CDR3 length: 14 amino acids.

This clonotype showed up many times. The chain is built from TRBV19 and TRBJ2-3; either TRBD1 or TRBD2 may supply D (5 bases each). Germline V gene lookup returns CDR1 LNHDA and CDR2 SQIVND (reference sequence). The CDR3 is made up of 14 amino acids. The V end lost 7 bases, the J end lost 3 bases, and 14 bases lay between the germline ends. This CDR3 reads CASTWGSRTDTQYF. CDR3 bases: TGTGCCAGTACTTGGGGGTCGAGGACAGATACGCAGTATTTT.

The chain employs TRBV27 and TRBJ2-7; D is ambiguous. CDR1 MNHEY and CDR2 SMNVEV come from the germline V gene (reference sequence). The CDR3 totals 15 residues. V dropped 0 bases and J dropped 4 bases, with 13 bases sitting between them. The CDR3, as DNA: TGTGCCAGCAGTTTATCGTCGGCACAGCAATACGAGCAGTACTTC. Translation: CASSLSSAQQYEQYF.

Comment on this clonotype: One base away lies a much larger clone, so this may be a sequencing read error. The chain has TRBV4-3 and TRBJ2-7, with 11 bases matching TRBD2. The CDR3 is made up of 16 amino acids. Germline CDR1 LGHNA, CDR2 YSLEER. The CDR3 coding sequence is TGCACCAGCAGCTCGAGAACGGGGCTAGCGGGAGGCGAGCAGTACTTC. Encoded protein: CTSSSRTGLAGGEQYF.

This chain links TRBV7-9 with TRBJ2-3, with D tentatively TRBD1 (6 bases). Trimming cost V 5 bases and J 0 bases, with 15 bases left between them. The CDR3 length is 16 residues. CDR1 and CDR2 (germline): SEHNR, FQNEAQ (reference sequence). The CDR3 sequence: CASSDGTRGSTDTQYF. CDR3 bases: TGTGCCAGCAGCGATGGGACAAGGGGAAGCACAGATACGCAGTATTTT.

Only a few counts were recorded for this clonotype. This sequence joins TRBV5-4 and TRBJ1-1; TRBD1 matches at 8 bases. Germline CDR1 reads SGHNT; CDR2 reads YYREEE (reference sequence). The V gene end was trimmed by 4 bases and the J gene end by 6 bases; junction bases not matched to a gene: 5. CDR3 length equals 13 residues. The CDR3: CASSQTGDAEAFF. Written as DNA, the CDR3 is TGTGCCAGCAGCCAGACAGGGGACGCTGAAGCTTTCTTT.

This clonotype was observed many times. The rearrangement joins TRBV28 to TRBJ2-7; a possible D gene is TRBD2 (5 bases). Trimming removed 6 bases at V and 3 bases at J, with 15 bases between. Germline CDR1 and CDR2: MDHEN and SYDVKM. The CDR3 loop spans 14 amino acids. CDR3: CASRYAGINYEQYF. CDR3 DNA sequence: TGTGCCAGCAGGTACGCCGGGATTAACTACGAGCAGTACTTC. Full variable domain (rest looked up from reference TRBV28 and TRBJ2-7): DVKVTQSSRYLVKRTGEKVFLECVQDMDHENMFWYRQDPGLGLRLIYFSYDVKMKEKGDIPEGYSVSREKKERFSLILESASTNQTSMYLCASRYAGINYEQYFGPGTRLTVT.

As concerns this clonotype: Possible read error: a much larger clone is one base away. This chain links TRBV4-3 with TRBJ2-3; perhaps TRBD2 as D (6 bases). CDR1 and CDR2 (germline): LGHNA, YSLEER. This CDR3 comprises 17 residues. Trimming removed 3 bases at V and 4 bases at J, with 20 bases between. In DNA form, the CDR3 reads TGCGCCAGCAGCCATGATCGTGCGGGGACCGAGGCAGATACGCAGTATTTT. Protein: CASSHDRAGTEADTQYF.

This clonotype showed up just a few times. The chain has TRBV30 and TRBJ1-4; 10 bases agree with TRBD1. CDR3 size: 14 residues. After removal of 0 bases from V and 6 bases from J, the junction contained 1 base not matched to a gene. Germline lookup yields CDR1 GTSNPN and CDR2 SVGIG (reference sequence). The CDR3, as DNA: TGTGCCTGGAGTGTTGGGACAGGGGATGAAAAACTGTTTTTT. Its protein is CAWSVGTGDEKLFF. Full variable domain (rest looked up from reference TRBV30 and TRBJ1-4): SQTIHQWPATLVQPVGSPLSLECTVEGTSNPNLYWYRQAAGRGLQLLFYSVGIGQISSEVPQNLSASRPQDRQFILSSKKLLLSDSGFYLCAWSVGTGDEKLFFGSGTQLSVL.

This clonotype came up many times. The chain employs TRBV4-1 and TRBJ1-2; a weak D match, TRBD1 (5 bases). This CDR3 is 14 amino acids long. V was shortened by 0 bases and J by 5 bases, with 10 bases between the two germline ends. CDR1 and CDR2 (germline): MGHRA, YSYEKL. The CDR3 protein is CASSQDGRDYGYTF. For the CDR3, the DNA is TGCGCCAGCAGCCAAGATGGCAGGGATTATGGCTACACCTTC.

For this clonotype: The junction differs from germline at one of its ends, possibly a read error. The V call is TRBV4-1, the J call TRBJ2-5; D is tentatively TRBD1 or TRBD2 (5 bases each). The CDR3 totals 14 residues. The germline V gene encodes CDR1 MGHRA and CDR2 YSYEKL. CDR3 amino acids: CAGSPGTSQETQYF. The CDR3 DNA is TGCGCCGGCAGCCCCGGGACCTCCCAAGAGACCCAGTACTTC.

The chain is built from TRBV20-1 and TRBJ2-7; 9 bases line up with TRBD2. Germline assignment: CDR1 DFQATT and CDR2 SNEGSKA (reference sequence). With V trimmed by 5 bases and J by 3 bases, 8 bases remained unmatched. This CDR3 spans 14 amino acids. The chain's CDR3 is CSASEREAIYEQYF. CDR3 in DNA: TGCAGTGCTTCAGAGCGGGAGGCAATCTACGAGCAGTACTTC.

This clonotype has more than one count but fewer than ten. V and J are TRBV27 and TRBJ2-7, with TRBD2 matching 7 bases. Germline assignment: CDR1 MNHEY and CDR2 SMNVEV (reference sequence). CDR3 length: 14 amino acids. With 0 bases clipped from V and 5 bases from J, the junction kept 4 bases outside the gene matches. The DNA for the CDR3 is TGTGCCAGCAGTTTATCCGGGGGGTCAAACGAGCAGTACTTC. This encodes CASSLSGGSNEQYF.

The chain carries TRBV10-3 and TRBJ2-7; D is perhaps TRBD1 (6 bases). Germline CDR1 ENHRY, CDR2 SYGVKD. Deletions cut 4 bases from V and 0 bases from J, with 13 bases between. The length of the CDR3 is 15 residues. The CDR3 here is CAISAKLDSSYEQYF. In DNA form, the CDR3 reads TGTGCCATCAGTGCCAAATTGGACAGCTCCTACGAGCAGTACTTC.